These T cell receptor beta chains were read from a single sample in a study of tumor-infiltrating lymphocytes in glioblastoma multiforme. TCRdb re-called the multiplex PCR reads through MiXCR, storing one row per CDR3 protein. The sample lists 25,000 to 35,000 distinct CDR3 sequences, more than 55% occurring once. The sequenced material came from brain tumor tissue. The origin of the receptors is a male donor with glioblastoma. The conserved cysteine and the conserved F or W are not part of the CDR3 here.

CDR3 protein: SVVGGGPDTPY; J gene: TRBJ2-3; V gene: TRBV29-1
CDR3 protein: ASSRGTELYQETQY; J gene: TRBJ2-5; V gene: TRBV13
CDR3 protein: CVESGPEQS; J gene: TRBJ2-1; V gene: TRBV29-1
CDR3 protein: ASSPNPGQGLYGYT; J gene: TRBJ1-2; V gene: TRBV5-1
CDR3 protein: ASSESSGSITGELF; J gene: TRBJ2-2; V gene: TRBV2
CDR3 protein: ASSLVGGEAYEQY; J gene: TRBJ2-7; V gene: TRBV5-1
CDR3 protein: ASSVDGYSNQPQH; J gene: TRBJ1-5; V gene: TRBV10-2
CDR3 protein: ANSSESTGVTYEQY; J gene: TRBJ2-7; V gene: TRBV12-3/TRBV12-4
CDR3 protein: TRIAGGEGEETQY; J gene: -; V gene: TRBV1
CDR3 protein: AIEDRVLYSGANVLT; J gene: TRBJ2-6; V gene: TRBV28
CDR3 protein: SAYSMGPGNTIY; J gene: TRBJ1-3; V gene: TRBV20-1
CDR3 protein: ASKLGRPPGELF; J gene: TRBJ2-2; V gene: TRBV28
CDR3 protein: ASSQQDHTIY; J gene: TRBJ1-3; V gene: TRBV28
CDR3 protein: ASSFNSQETQY; J gene: -; V gene: TRBV11-2
CDR3 protein: ASGTRQGDVNEQF; J gene: TRBJ2-1; V gene: TRBV6-5
CDR3 protein: SAEGNNEQF; J gene: TRBJ2-1; V gene: TRBV29-1
CDR3 protein: ASSSRDNEFYGYT; J gene: TRBJ1-2; V gene: TRBV19
CDR3 protein: ASSVGQGGLDTEAF; J gene: TRBJ1-1; V gene: TRBV18
CDR3 protein: ASSYLFAGTGGTYEQY; J gene: TRBJ2-7; V gene: TRBV6-6
CDR3 protein: ASSLETAGAYVLT; J gene: TRBJ2-6; V gene: TRBV5-1
CDR3 protein: ATQGGDDGYT; J gene: TRBJ1-2; V gene: TRBV10-3
CDR3 protein: SARAAGGGYGYT; J gene: TRBJ1-2; V gene: TRBV20-1
CDR3 protein: ASGSDRGTDTQY; J gene: TRBJ2-3; V gene: TRBV12-5
CDR3 protein: ASGQGRRAGYEQY; J gene: TRBJ2-7; V gene: TRBV4-3
CDR3 protein: ASSQGEVNIQY; J gene: TRBJ2-4; V gene: TRBV11-2
CDR3 protein: ASSLAGSTDTQY; J gene: TRBJ2-3; V gene: TRBV28
CDR3 protein: ASSGDRGFRAEAF; J gene: TRBJ1-1; V gene: TRBV5-6
CDR3 protein: ASSLWSGQVGAF; J gene: TRBJ1-1; V gene: TRBV11-2
CDR3 protein: ASSPRETYEQY; J gene: TRBJ2-7; V gene: TRBV11-2
CDR3 protein: SAARDRESPPH; J gene: TRBJ1-6; V gene: TRBV29-1
CDR3 protein: ATRDRGPDTQY; J gene: TRBJ2-3; V gene: TRBV2
CDR3 protein: ASSFQGPQH; J gene: TRBJ1-5; V gene: TRBV28
CDR3 protein: ASSSPTDEQY; J gene: TRBJ2-7; V gene: TRBV12-3/TRBV12-4
CDR3 protein: SVAGGYGYT; J gene: TRBJ1-2; V gene: TRBV29-1
CDR3 protein: ASSEFPDRGGIPGTQY; J gene: TRBJ2-3; V gene: TRBV6-4
CDR3 protein: ASSCSRQTYEQY; J gene: TRBJ2-7; V gene: TRBV6-6